This TCR beta chain is from a study of Graves' ophthalmopathy and Graves' hyperthyroidism. The study, taken as a whole, reports: Ophthalmopathy cases were distinguished from stable hyperthyroidism by a 13-signature model, reaching 85% to 90% sensitivity and approximately 81% specificity.

The TCR beta CDR3 regions underwent amplification from RNA transcripts. Scientists carried out first-round RT-PCR using HTBI primers and then a second-round multiplex PCR. MiXCR, applied by TCRdb to the multiplex PCR reads, yields one record per CDR3 protein. The table has roughly 500,000 distinct CDR3 sequences, about an eighth seen once. This clonotype was observed many times. Its antigen is not known. Each donor who had ophthalmopathy showed moderate-to-severe activity, a CAS of ≥3, a NOSPECS of ≥4, and a duration under 3 months. Uncontrolled infections, other autoimmune diseases, pregnancy or lactation barred patients from enrollment. Clinical symptoms, serum thyroxine, TRAb, thyroid ultrasound and orbital computed tomography determined diagnosis. The sequence was obtained from a woman in her 30s with Graves' ophthalmopathy. Sequenced sample: blood.

The CDR3 region is CASSLPSGANVLTF. The CDR3 nucleotides are TGTGCCAGCAGCCTTCCATCTGGGGCCAACGTCCTGACTTTC. The chain joins TRBV6-1 to TRBJ2-6, with unresolved D. The CDR3 has 14 amino acids. With 6 bases removed from V and 1 base from J, the gap between germline ends came to 7 bases. Germline V gene lookup returns CDR1 MNHNS and CDR2 SASEGT.